The subject of this entry is one TCR beta chain. This clone appeared a single time. The antigen this receptor binds is unknown. No base qualities exist here, and no much larger clone lies one base off it. The germline ends are 18 bases apart after V is trimmed by 3 bases and J by 6 bases. Based on the germline V gene, the CDR1 and CDR2 sequences are MRHNA and SNTAGT. Including cysteine and phenylalanine, the CDR3 has 16 amino acids. The read is trimmed to its CDR3 DNA, 48 bases read in frame from base 1. The sample's time point label, in plain terms: baseline before first vaccination. Vaccinee samples were obtained from the UK trials COV001 and COV002, which included a single-blind randomized controlled phase 2/3 trial of AZD1222 (ChAdOx1 nCoV-19) in healthy adults. Trial participant PBMC samples were collected at day 0 and day 28 after the second dose for TCRbeta chain sequencing. The CDR3 regions of human TCRbeta chains were analyzed by immunosequencing. The source study handled its data this way. TCRs in the repertoires were compared against a reference library of SARS-CoV-2-specific TCRs that had been generated with the MIRA antigen-specificity platform. Breadth was defined as the fraction of unique TCRs that were SARS-CoV-2-associated. Depth was defined as the fraction of total T cells that were SARS-CoV-2-associated. Using the MIRA data, every spike-specific TCR was mapped to the spike region that the TCR reacted to and assigned to either a CD4 or a CD8 class. Log10-transformed breadth and depth values were compared by one-way ANOVA with Sidak's multiple comparisons tests. TCRdb re-hosts the immuneACCESS table, in-frame sequences only. Its copies lack some clones; in the studies checked, an unresolved V gene accounts for under half of them, and the cause for the rest is not known. D and trimming were read from the DNA, whereas the V and J calls and clone size are those reported in that table. This sample has about 140,000 clones in its table, and 80% to 90% of those were observed once. Approximately 6% of the sample goes to the ten largest clones.

The record originates from a study of T cell responses to AZD1222 COVID-19 vaccine (dated by TCRdb to the early 2020s). With regard to the full study: AZD1222 recipients whose second dose came at about 4 weeks and those whose second dose came at about 12 weeks were combined into one group, since spike-specific TCR depth and breadth did not differ between the two schedules. A total of about 230 trial participants underwent TCR sequencing, of whom roughly 210 received two doses of AZD1222 and about 26 received two doses of the MenACWY control vaccine. Trial participants were enrolled by age into subgroups of 18-55, 56-69 and 70-plus years, and 148, 28 and 57 TCR-sequenced participants, respectively, were included in these subgroups.

Beyond this particular receptor, the publication reports: Because no day 14 peak-response samples were available, repertoires were characterized only after the peak T cell response. The whole spike protein was spanned by vaccine-associated CD4 TCRs, and dominant responses were seen in regions 160-218 and 743-854. Conclusions about previously exposed vaccinees are limited, since just five or six AZD1222 recipients were seropositive for SARS-CoV-2 at baseline. After two AZD1222 doses, both the breadth and the depth of spike-specific TCRs were significantly higher than at day 0 and than in MenACWY recipients. Reportedly, almost half of the unique spike-specific TCRs recognized epitopes lying outside the regions that are mutated in the B.1.351 and B.1.1.7 variants. In the small 56-69-year group, the increase in depth fell short of significance, most likely because of low power. Participants were mostly white British and included more females than males, and it was suggested by the authors that clonal diversity may have been underestimated.

Sequencing used peripheral blood, obtained on day 0 of AZD1222 vaccination. The V and J genes are TRBV6-4 and TRBJ2-1, and perhaps TRBD1 as D gene, on 6 matching bases. This clonotype was obtained from an adult in good health. The CDR3 has the sequence CASSENPQGWINEQFF. The base sequence is TGTGCCAGCAGTGAAAATCCGCAGGGGTGGATCAATGAGCAGTTCTTC.